These 29 T cell receptor beta chains originate from one sample sequenced in a study of blood T cell repertoires in COVID-19. Profiled with immunoSEQ multiplex PCR; TCRdb holds only in-frame clones, not every one. The sample yields about 180,000 clones, 87% seen once. The sequenced sample consisted of peripheral blood. The receptors derive from a woman aged 45-65 years with acute or convalescent COVID-19.

The V and J genes are TRBV7-9 and TRBJ1-4; 7 bases match TRBD1. The J segment lost 7 bases and the V segment lost 7 bases, leaving 12 bases of the junction unmatched. The CDR3 is 15 amino acids. Germline V gives CDR1 SEHNR, CDR2 FQNEAQ (reference sequence). CDR3 loop: CASTEGQGVVEKLFF. The CDR3 DNA follows: TGTGCCAGCACCGAGGGGCAGGGGGTGGTTGAAAAACTGTTTTTT.

CDR3: CASTDRGGTEAFF. The CDR3 nucleotides are TGTGCCAGCACCGACAGGGGAGGTACTGAAGCTTTCTTT. The chain recombines TRBV21-1 with TRBJ1-1; TRBD1, the D gene given by the table, was not confirmed from the DNA. TRBV21-1 is a pseudogene segment. The CDR3 covers 13 residues.

The chain couples TRBV19 to TRBJ1-5, with D possibly being TRBD1 (5 bases). V was clipped by 7 bases and J by 0 bases, with 13 bases between them. The CDR3 is made up of 15 amino acids. Germline-derived CDR1 and CDR2 are LNHDA and SQIVND (reference sequence). This CDR3 is CASTSGYYSNQPQHF. The DNA of the CDR3 is TGTGCCAGTACCTCAGGGTATTATAGCAATCAGCCCCAGCATTTT.

J is TRBJ1-2 and V is TRBV24-1; unclear D gene. The V and J ends lost 4 bases and 4 bases respectively, with 9 bases between them. This CDR3 contains 13 residues. Germline CDR1 is KGHDR and CDR2 is SFDVKD. In DNA form, the CDR3 reads TGTGCCACCAGTGAAACGGAGGGCTATGGCTACACCTTC. Its protein product is CATSETEGYGYTF.

This clone has a single count. This CDR3 is CASSVSPRGDEKLFF. CDR3 sequence (DNA): TGTGCCAGCAGCGTATCGCCCCGGGGGGACGAAAAACTGTTTTTT. This rearrangement joins TRBV9 to TRBJ1-4; weak D call: TRBD1 (5 bases). There are 15 residues in the CDR3. Trimming took off 1 base at V and 8 bases at J, with 15 bases between the two ends. Germline CDR1 reads SGDLS; CDR2 reads YYNGEE.

V and J are TRBV27 and TRBJ2-3; D uncertain. Germline CDR1 reads MNHEY; CDR2 reads SMNVEV (reference sequence). The length of the CDR3 is 14 residues. Trimming removed 6 bases at V and 6 bases at J, with 16 bases between. CDR3: CASSLSPTWDTQYF. The CDR3 DNA follows: TGTGCCAGCAGCCTTAGTCCCACTTGGGATACGCAGTATTTT.

V and J are TRBV12-3 or TRBV12-4 and TRBJ2-3; D is perhaps TRBD2 (6 bases). Trimming shortened V by 6 bases and J by 4 bases, and 11 bases separated the two germline ends. The CDR3 runs 13 residues. CDR3 in DNA: TGTGCCAGCAGCCTGGGGGGTGCAGATACGCAGTATTTT. Translated, it gives CASSLGGADTQYF.

J is TRBJ1-5 and V is TRBV5-6, with 7 bases fitting TRBD1. Germline assignment: CDR1 SGHDT and CDR2 YYEEEE. The trim removed 0 bases at V and 7 bases at J, leaving 10 bases unmatched. There are 16 residues in the CDR3. CDR3 coding DNA: TGTGCCAGCAGCTTGGCCGGACAGGTCTCCTCGCAGCCCCAGCATTTT. This encodes CASSLAGQVSSQPQHF.

The rearrangement joins TRBV7-8 to TRBJ1-3, with TRBD1 as a possible D gene (5 bases). Trimming took 3 bases from V and 0 from J, leaving 6 bases between them. Germline CDR1 and CDR2: SGHVS and FQNEAQ. The CDR3 extends over 14 amino acids. The CDR3 region is CASSLDISGNTIYF. DNA of the CDR3: TGTGCCAGCAGCTTGGACATCTCTGGAAACACCATATATTTT.

The chain recombines TRBV30 with TRBJ1-1; D gene ambiguous. Trimming pared 1 base from V and 8 bases from J, leaving 5 bases between. CDR1 is GTSNPN and CDR2 is SVGIG in the germline V gene (reference sequence). This CDR3 region has 10 residues. The CDR3 is CAWSAREAFF. The CDR3 DNA is TGTGCCTGGAGTGCCCGGGAAGCTTTCTTT.

The chain employs TRBV7-9 and TRBJ2-1; possibly TRBD1 for D (7 bases). CDR1 SEHNR and CDR2 FQNEAQ come from the germline V gene (reference sequence). This CDR3 is 13 amino acids long. The ends were cut back, 11 bases at V and 7 bases at J, with 18 bases in the middle. The CDR3 here is CALEAGGSNEQFF. CDR3 in DNA: TGTGCCCTGGAGGCAGGGGGGAGTAATGAGCAGTTCTTC. Looking up the rest from reference TRBV7-9 and TRBJ2-1 gives the full variable domain: DTGVSQNPRHKITKRGQNVTFRCDPISEHNRLYWYRQTLGQGPEFLTYFQNEAQLEKSRLLSDRFSAERPKGSFSTLEIQRTEQGDSAMYLCALEAGGSNEQFFGPGTRLTVL.

As concerns this clone: Other nucleotide sequences in the sample specify the same CDR3. The CDR3: CASSQDLTVYGYTF. The CDR3, as DNA: TGTGCCAGCAGCCAAGATCTCACAGTCTATGGCTACACCTTC. The rearrangement links TRBV3-1 (or the pseudogene TRBV3-2) to TRBJ1-2; no reliable D call. The CDR3 contains 14 residues. Trimming stripped 0 bases from V and 4 bases from J, with 9 bases between. Germline V gene data show CDR1 as LGHDT and CDR2 as YNNKEL (reference sequence).

The chain has TRBV5-1 and TRBJ2-7; possible D gene TRBD1, 6 bases. The CDR3 spans 15 residues. Germline values: CDR1 SGHRS, CDR2 YFSETQ. The ends were cut back, 4 bases at V and 7 bases at J, with 21 bases in the middle. The CDR3: CASSPMTGFFYEQYF. The CDR3 DNA reads TGCGCCAGCAGCCCGATGACAGGTTTTTTCTATGAGCAGTACTTC.

This clone occurred a few times. At the DNA level, this CDR3 is encoded by other sequences in the same sample as well. V gene TRBV19 combines with J gene TRBJ2-2; D perhaps matches TRBD1 (5 bases). V was cut by 2 bases and J by 1 base, with 5 bases left in between. This CDR3 is built from 14 residues. Germline CDR1 and CDR2: LNHDA and SQIVND (reference sequence). CDR3 sequence (DNA): TGTGCCAGTAGTATAAGGGGGAACACCGGGGAGCTGTTTTTT. Its translation is CASSIRGNTGELFF.

This chain links TRBV13 with TRBJ1-1; D unresolved. The CDR3 is made up of 14 amino acids. Germline CDR1 is PRHDT and CDR2 is FYEKMQ (reference sequence). V lost 0 bases and J 1 base, leaving 6 bases between the germline ends. The CDR3 coding sequence is TGTGCCAGCAGCTTAGGTCTCGGGAACACTGAAGCTTTCTTT. This gives the protein CASSLGLGNTEAFF.

The chain has TRBV27 and TRBJ1-1; maybe TRBD1 (5 bases). The germline gives CDR1 MNHEY, CDR2 SMNVEV (reference sequence). This CDR3 is built from 14 residues. V was shortened by 7 bases and J by 2 bases, with 14 bases between the two germline ends. The CDR3 region has the DNA TGTGCCAGCAAACCGACAGTAATTAACACTGAAGCTTTCTTT. This translates into CASKPTVINTEAFF.

The V call is TRBV25-1, the J call TRBJ2-4; the match to TRBD1 covers 7 bases. The J segment lost 8 bases and the V segment lost 8 bases, leaving 3 bases of the junction unmatched. The CDR3 sequence is 11 residues long. Germline V gene sequence: CDR1 MGHDK, CDR2 SYGVNS. The CDR3 loop reads CASGTEYIQYF. DNA for the CDR3: TGTGCCAGCGGGACAGAGTACATTCAGTACTTC.

The chain has TRBV24-1 and TRBJ2-1; the D gene is possibly TRBD1 (6 bases). Deletions cut 3 bases from V and 7 bases from J, with 18 bases between. Germline V gene lookup returns CDR1 KGHDR and CDR2 SFDVKD. This CDR3 region has 16 residues. The CDR3 here is CATSDRQGFSENEQFF. CDR3 nucleotide sequence: TGTGCCACCAGTGATCGGCAGGGGTTCAGCGAGAATGAGCAGTTCTTC.

This clone was seen a few times. DNA of the CDR3: TGTGCCAGCAGAGAGACAGGGGGCATAACTGAAGCTTTCTTT. Translated, it gives CASRETGGITEAFF. This chain connects TRBV6-5 to TRBJ1-1; 10 bases line up with TRBD1. This CDR3 spans 14 amino acids. The trim removed 6 bases at V and 5 bases at J, leaving 6 bases unmatched. Germline loops: CDR1 MNHEY, CDR2 SVGAGI.

This clone was observed a handful of times. The CDR3 sequence: CATSRANQPQHF. Here the CDR3 DNA reads TGTGCCACCAGCAGAGCAAATCAGCCCCAGCATTTT. The rearrangement joins TRBV15 to TRBJ1-5; D is undetermined. Germline CDR1 LNHNV, CDR2 YYDKDF (reference sequence). This CDR3 is 12 amino acids long. With 1 base removed from V and 4 bases from J, the gap between germline ends came to 2 bases.

The chain combines TRBV5-1 with TRBJ2-5; a possible D gene is TRBD1 (5 bases). The CDR3 length is 14 residues. Germline CDR1 and CDR2: SGHRS and YFSETQ. V gave up 0 bases and J gave up 3 bases, with 9 bases separating them. CDR3 nucleotide sequence: TGCGCCAGCAGCTTGGTGGGCAGGGAAGAGACCCAGTACTTC. It yields the protein CASSLVGREETQYF.

The sample holds one count of this clone. The chain joins TRBV18 to TRBJ1-1; perhaps TRBD1 as D (5 bases). Germline-derived CDR1 and CDR2 are KGHSH and LQKENI. This CDR3 comprises 13 residues. The germline V and J ends were trimmed by 8 bases and 1 base, with 11 bases remaining between them. CDR3 amino acids: CASRWGENTEAFF. CDR3 nucleotide sequence: TGTGCCAGCCGCTGGGGGGAGAACACTGAAGCTTTCTTT.

This chain links TRBV5-1 with TRBJ1-1; D gene uncertain. With 2 bases removed from V and 0 bases from J, the gap between germline ends came to 8 bases. The CDR3 runs to 14 residues. Germline CDR1 SGHRS, CDR2 YFSETQ. The CDR3: CASSFLSVNTEAFF. The CDR3 DNA sequence: TGCGCCAGCAGCTTCCTAAGCGTGAACACTGAAGCTTTCTTT.

V and J are TRBV7-2 and TRBJ1-5; no definite D call. The V gene lost 1 base and the J gene lost 11 bases, with 9 bases spanning the gap. The CDR3 contains 12 residues. In germline, CDR1 is SGHTA, CDR2 FQGNSA. The CDR3 is CASSLVGRAQHF. The CDR3, as DNA: TGTGCCAGCAGCTTAGTTGGGCGGGCCCAGCATTTT.

This rearrangement joins TRBV5-1 to TRBJ1-1; tentatively, D is TRBD1 (5 bases). This CDR3 has 15 residues. Germline loops: CDR1 SGHRS, CDR2 YFSETQ. V was cut by 3 bases and J by 1 base, with 13 bases left in between. The DNA of the CDR3 is TGCGCCAGCAGCTGGATGGGGCGGGGGAACACTGAAGCTTTCTTT. Translation gives CASSWMGRGNTEAFF.

V is TRBV7-6 and J is TRBJ1-4; 8 bases are shared with TRBD1. Germline V gives CDR1 SGHVS, CDR2 FNYEAQ. The CDR3 covers 16 residues. Losses at the gene ends were 4 bases for V and 7 bases for J; bases not matched to a gene: 11. This chain's CDR3 is CASSSDLDRVGEKLFF. DNA for the CDR3: TGTGCCAGCAGCTCAGACCTGGACAGGGTCGGTGAAAAACTGTTTTTT.

This chain's CDR3 is CASSNPFQETQYF. In DNA form, the CDR3 reads TGTGCCAGCAGCAACCCCTTCCAGGAGACCCAGTACTTC. J is TRBJ2-5 and V is TRBV3-1 (or the pseudogene TRBV3-2); D is unresolved. V was trimmed by 5 bases and J by 5 bases, leaving 12 bases between them. Germline V CDR1 and CDR2: LGHDT, YNNKEL (reference sequence). This CDR3 region has 13 residues.

V usage is TRBV6-2 or TRBV6-3 and J usage is TRBJ1-4; 7 bases match TRBD1. CDR1 MNHEY and CDR2 SVGEGT come from the germline V gene. The CDR3 length is 16 residues. Trimming removed 6 bases from V and 0 bases from J; junction bases left unmatched: 7. The CDR3 DNA follows: TGTGCCAGCAGACCTGGACAGGCCGCAACTAATGAAAAACTGTTTTTT. Translating it yields CASRPGQAATNEKLFF.

The chain couples TRBV19 to TRBJ1-2; perhaps TRBD1 as D (6 bases). The length of the CDR3 is 14 residues. Germline V gene data show CDR1 as LNHDA and CDR2 as SQIVND (reference sequence). The V and J ends lost 4 bases and 8 bases respectively, with 17 bases between them. The CDR3 sequence is CASSTRGQTGGYTF. Here the CDR3 DNA reads TGTGCCAGTAGTACCCGGGGCCAAACAGGGGGCTACACCTTC.